This TCR beta chain was observed in a study of blood T cell repertoires in COVID-19. Study background: Acute and convalescent COVID-19 specimens originated in the United States, Italy and Spain. Sources were T cells, B-cell-depleted T cells, or PBMCs; the material itself was cDNA or gDNA.

Seattle's cohort entered during active infection and was followed longitudinally. The germline CDR1 and CDR2 sequences are LNHDA and SQIVND (reference sequence). Trimming took off 5 bases at V and 4 bases at J, with 9 bases between the two ends. The CDR3 has 13 residues. Produced via immunoSEQ multiplex PCR; TCRdb's table is partial and in-frame only. The table lists about 260,000 clones, 75% to 95% of them singletons, with about 2.5% in the top ten. The TCR originated in a young adult with COVID-19, enrolled during active disease. The V call is TRBV19, the J call TRBJ1-5, with D uncertain. Sequencing was performed on peripheral blood. The CDR3 protein is CASSPQQNQPQHF. The CDR3 bases are TGTGCCAGTAGTCCACAGCAAAATCAGCCCCAGCATTTT.